Below, 23 T cell receptor beta chains from the same sample are listed, as sequenced in a study of cytomegalovirus exposure and HLA in healthy donors. Primers: 60 Vbeta forward and 13 Jbeta reverse. This table comes from immunoSEQ multiplex PCR, and its TCRdb copy is limited to in-frame clones, with some not included. The table lists about 85,000 clones, about 66% of them singletons. Source material: PBMCs. These receptors were taken from a man aged 30 to 45 in good health and CMV-seronegative.

The V and J genes are TRBV12-5 and TRBJ1-5; 8 bases fit TRBD1. CDR3 length: 15 amino acids. The trim removed 6 bases at V and 4 bases at J, leaving 8 bases unmatched. The germline V gene has CDR1 LGHNT and CDR2 FRNRAP. The CDR3 here is CASGSDRGENQPQHF. Here the CDR3 DNA reads TGTGCTAGTGGATCAGACAGGGGAGAAAATCAGCCCCAGCATTTT.

V usage is TRBV2 and J usage is TRBJ1-1; 7 bases are a match to TRBD1. Germline loops: CDR1 SNHLY, CDR2 FYNNEI. The CDR3 is 18 amino acids. V shed 1 base and J 3 bases; nucleotides not matched to a gene: 14. Here the CDR3 reads CASSEGSVGDRADTEAFF. Written as DNA, the CDR3 is TGTGCCAGCAGTGAAGGCTCGGTTGGCGACAGGGCGGACACTGAAGCTTTCTTT.

The V call is TRBV18, the J call TRBJ2-7; D unresolved. The length of the CDR3 is 12 residues. V lost 1 base to trimming and J lost 5 bases, with 6 bases between them. From germline, CDR1 is KGHSH and CDR2 LQKENI. Here the CDR3 reads CASSPQADEQYF. The DNA for the CDR3 is TGTGCCAGCTCACCACAAGCCGACGAGCAGTACTTC. Combining the CDR3 with reference TRBV18 and TRBJ2-7 gives the whole variable domain NAGVMQNPRHLVRRRGQEARLRCSPMKGHSHVYWYRQLPEEGLKFMVYLQKENIIDESGMPKERFSAEFPKEGPSILRIQQVVRGDSAAYFCASSPQADEQYFGPGTRLTVT.

The chain combines TRBV28 with TRBJ2-7; 9 bases map to TRBD2. This CDR3 spans 16 amino acids. V gave up 4 bases and J gave up 2 bases; unmatched junction bases: 9. Germline V gene sequence: CDR1 MDHEN, CDR2 SYDVKM. The chain's CDR3 is CASSSPAGGTPYEQYF. The CDR3, as DNA: TGTGCCAGCAGTTCTCCAGCGGGAGGTACCCCCTACGAGCAGTACTTC.

J is TRBJ1-5 and V is TRBV30, with TRBD1 matching 7 bases. V lost 2 bases and J lost 4; bases outside the gene matches: 5. Germline CDR1 GTSNPN, CDR2 SVGIG (reference sequence). The CDR3 has 14 amino acids. The CDR3 protein is CAWSLGTANQPQHF. The CDR3 coding sequence is TGTGCCTGGAGTCTAGGGACAGCTAATCAGCCCCAGCATTTT.

J is TRBJ2-5 and V is TRBV29-1, with D possibly being TRBD1 (5 bases). The CDR3 covers 14 residues. Germline V gives CDR1 SQVTM, CDR2 ANQGSEA. Trimming shortened V by 8 bases and J by 2 bases, and 18 bases separated the two germline ends. In DNA form, the CDR3 reads TGCAGCATTACCGGCCGTAGGGGACAAGAGACCCAGTACTTC. It codes for CSITGRRGQETQYF.

V is TRBV27 and J is TRBJ2-7; TRBD2 is a possible D gene (5 bases). Germline CDR1 is MNHEY and CDR2 is SMNVEV (reference sequence). The CDR3 consists of 13 residues. Trimming pared 2 bases from V and 4 bases from J, leaving 9 bases between. In nucleotides, the CDR3 is TGTGCCAGCAGTTTAGGTGGACTGTACGAGCAGTACTTC. Translation gives CASSLGGLYEQYF.

This clone is medium-sized by share. The rearrangement joins TRBV7-9 to TRBJ2-5; unclear D gene. The CDR3 is 14 residues long. Germline values: CDR1 SEHNR, CDR2 FQNEAQ (reference sequence). The V end lost 5 bases, the J end lost 1 base, and 11 bases lay between the germline ends. In DNA form, the CDR3 reads TGTGCCAGCAGCCCACCGACACCCCAAGAGACCCAGTACTTC. Protein: CASSPPTPQETQYF.

The chain recombines TRBV11-2 with TRBJ2-7; 9 nucleotides align to TRBD2. Germline V gives CDR1 SGHAT, CDR2 FQNNGV. This CDR3 region has 14 residues. V dropped 5 bases and J dropped 6; count of bases not matched to a gene: 8. The CDR3 bases are TGTGCCAGCAGCCACGTGCGGGGGGGGTTCGAGCAGTACTTC. It translates to CASSHVRGGFEQYF.

The J gene is TRBJ1-2, the V gene TRBV7-2, with D hard to call. The germline V and J ends were trimmed by 4 bases and 5 bases, with 14 bases remaining between them. Germline V CDR1 and CDR2: SGHTA, FQGNSA. This CDR3 spans 14 amino acids. Written as DNA, the CDR3 is TGTGCCAGCAGCTGGGAGGGTTGGGAATATGGCTACACCTTC. It encodes CASSWEGWEYGYTF.

V and J are TRBV7-6 and TRBJ2-3; D possibly corresponds to TRBD1 (6 bases). Per the germline V gene, CDR1 is SGHVS and CDR2 is FNYEAQ. The CDR3 sequence is 13 residues long. Deletions cut 1 base from V and 6 bases from J, with 8 bases between. Here the CDR3 DNA reads TGTGCCAGCAGCTTAGGGGGGCAGGATACGCAGTATTTT. Translation gives CASSLGGQDTQYF.

The rearrangement uses TRBV27 and TRBJ1-5; unclear D gene. CDR3 length: 15 amino acids. Germline V gene data show CDR1 as MNHEY and CDR2 as SMNVEV (reference sequence). Between the trimmed V and J ends, which lost 3 bases and 3 bases, there was a span of 12 bases. Written as DNA, the CDR3 is TGTGCCAGCAGTTTTTTATACGTGGCCAATCAGCCCCAGCATTTT. Translating it yields CASSFLYVANQPQHF.

CDR3 residues: CASSSGQGNYGYTF. The CDR3 region has the DNA TGTGCCAGCAGCTCGGGACAGGGTAACTATGGCTACACCTTC. The chain has TRBV7-2 and TRBJ1-2; 9 positions match TRBD1. CDR3 length: 14 residues. Germline V lookup: CDR1 SGHTA, CDR2 FQGNSA. Trimming at V came to 4 bases and at J to 1 base, leaving 1 base not matched to a gene.

This clone showed up just a few times. The chain employs TRBV6-5 and TRBJ1-5; a weak D match, TRBD1 (6 bases). Trimming left V 6 bases short and J 2 bases short, with 11 bases between. The CDR3 runs 14 residues. Germline V gene data show CDR1 as MNHEY and CDR2 as SVGAGI. For the CDR3, the DNA is TGTGCCAGCAGCTTGAACAGGGGCAATCAGCCCCAGCATTTT. Translating it yields CASSLNRGNQPQHF.

The CDR3: CASSFRETQYF. DNA for the CDR3: TGTGCCAGCAGTTTCCGAGAGACCCAGTACTTC. V usage is TRBV27 and J usage is TRBJ2-5, with no clear D. The V gene's germline CDR1 is MNHEY and CDR2 SMNVEV (reference sequence). V lost 3 bases and J lost 4, with 3 bases in between. The CDR3 covers 11 residues.

In nucleotides, the CDR3 is TGTGCCAGTAGTCCAGGGGCTCCTCAGCCCCAGCATTTT. Translated, it gives CASSPGAPQPQHF. The chain joins TRBV19 to TRBJ1-5; D might be TRBD1 (6 bases). Trimming shortened V by 5 bases and J by 6 bases, and 11 bases separated the two germline ends. The germline V gene encodes CDR1 LNHDA and CDR2 SQIVND (reference sequence). There are 13 residues in the CDR3. Supplemented by reference TRBV19 and TRBJ1-5, the full variable domain reads DGGITQSPKYLFRKEGQNVTLSCEQNLNHDAMYWYRQDPGQGLRLIYYSQIVNDFQKGDIAEGYSVSREKKESFPLTVTSAQKNPTAFYLCASSPGAPQPQHFGDGTRLSIL.

V gene TRBV7-2 combines with J gene TRBJ2-1, with 8 bases lining up with TRBD2. V was pared by 2 bases and J by 2 bases, with 8 bases of the junction left unmatched. CDR1 and CDR2 (germline): SGHTA, FQGNSA. This CDR3 is built from 17 residues. The chain's CDR3 is CASSLRGPGGAYNEQFF. The CDR3 region has the DNA TGTGCCAGCAGCTTACGGGGTCCCGGGGGGGCCTACAATGAGCAGTTCTTC.

The chain uses TRBV5-6 and TRBJ1-5, with TRBD1 as a possible D gene (5 bases). The V gene's germline CDR1 is SGHDT and CDR2 YYEEEE. The V and J ends lost 4 bases and 7 bases respectively, with 15 bases between them. The CDR3 is 14 amino acids. CDR3 in amino acids: CASSTAGVEQPQHF. DNA of the CDR3: TGTGCCAGCAGCACGGCGGGGGTTGAACAGCCCCAGCATTTT.

There are many counts of this clone. CDR3 in DNA: TGTGCCAGCAGACGAACTAGCGACCAAGAGACCCAGTACTTC. Protein product: CASRRTSDQETQYF. The chain couples TRBV6-5 to TRBJ2-5; 7 bases are a match to TRBD2. This CDR3 contains 14 residues. From germline, CDR1 is MNHEY and CDR2 SVGAGI. With V trimmed by 6 bases and J by 0 bases, 4 bases remained unmatched.

The chain uses TRBV9 and TRBJ2-3, with 7 bases identical to TRBD1. Germline V gene lookup returns CDR1 SGDLS and CDR2 YYNGEE. The junction had 2 bases not matched to a gene; V was cut back by 7 bases and J by 6 bases. The length of the CDR3 is 11 residues. The CDR3 coding sequence is TGTGCCAGCGGACAGGTTGATACGCAGTATTTT. Protein sequence: CASGQVDTQYF.

This clone was picked up a small number of times. The chain recombines TRBV19 with TRBJ1-1; a possible D gene is TRBD1 (5 bases). From germline, CDR1 is LNHDA and CDR2 SQIVND (reference sequence). The CDR3 covers 11 residues. The V and J ends lost 6 bases and 7 bases respectively, with 9 bases between them. CDR3 region: CASRRDSEAFF. CDR3 DNA: TGTGCCAGTAGGCGAGACAGTGAAGCTTTCTTT.

The chain recombines TRBV7-9 with TRBJ2-1; 10 nucleotides align to TRBD2. The trim removed 5 bases at V and 6 bases at J, leaving 7 bases unmatched. The CDR3 runs to 15 residues. The germline gives CDR1 SEHNR, CDR2 FQNEAQ (reference sequence). The CDR3 sequence is CASSERGGLSNEQFF. In DNA form, the CDR3 reads TGTGCCAGCAGCGAGCGGGGGGGACTCTCCAATGAGCAGTTCTTC.

The J gene is TRBJ1-5, the V gene TRBV7-2, with D possibly matching TRBD1 (5 bases). Trimming cost V 6 bases and J 1 base, with 13 bases left between them. The germline CDR1 and CDR2 sequences are SGHTA and FQGNSA. This CDR3 region has 15 residues. CDR3 bases: TGTGCCAGCAGACTACGCAGGGCGAGCAATCAGCCCCAGCATTTT. As protein: CASRLRRASNQPQHF.